Reported below is one T cell receptor beta chain. This clone is a singleton in its sample. The antigen this receptor binds is unknown. The input lacks base qualities; no much larger clone sits a single base away. Blood samples were collected up to 4 times in the first month after transplant and then at least monthly when available. These data belong to a study of graft-versus-host responses after intestinal transplantation (dated by TCRdb to the early 2020s). As for the study more broadly: Multivisceral, liver-intestinal, or isolated intestinal transplants were received by the recipients. Every recipient was given anti-thymocyte globulin induction, then maintenance tacrolimus and steroids for around three years. After intestinal transplantation, graft-versus-host and host-versus-graft alloreactive T cell clones were followed in the graft, circulation and bone marrow using bulk TCR-beta CDR3 sequencing. To identify alloreactive clones, pre-transplant mixed lymphocyte reaction products were sequenced and compared with unstimulated pre-transplant donor and recipient T cells. Of the roughly 24 intestinal transplant recipients enrolled in the cohort, one of whom was a retransplant, 3 patients without pretransplant specimens were excluded. A peak of at least 4% donor T cells among recipient peripheral blood mononuclear cells was the definition used for donor T cell macrochimerism. Rather than being sequenced by the commercial service, samples from a few later patients were sequenced in-house on an Illumina MiSeq and processed with MiXCR.

The CDR3 covers 16 residues, taking in both the cysteine and the phenylalanine. The CDR3 DNA has 48 bases and is translated from base 1. According to the germline V gene (reference sequence), CDR1 reads SEHNR and CDR2 reads FQNEAQ. The germline V end is reduced by 5 bases and the J end by 0 bases; junction bases left unmatched: 9. Library method: the immunoSEQ multiplex PCR assay. For most patients, high-throughput TCR-beta CDR3 sequencing of genomic DNA was performed by Adaptive Biotechnologies. On the authors' methods: Adaptive's ImmunoSEQ software supplied the TCR sequencing data for 15 to 20 patients, while MiXCR and VDJtools were used to process a few other patients. CDR3 nucleotide sequences shared by donor and recipient were removed because the origin of these sequences could not be assigned. To count as alloreactive, a clone needed at least 2-fold expansion over unstimulated cells and a minimum CFSE-low frequency of 0.002% (template counts) or 0.001% (read counts). Clones detected in sequenced pre-transplant spleen, lymph node, or MLR CFSE-low populations of the donor or recipient were defined as mappable. Cumulative frequency of alloreactive clones was calculated as a percentage of all sequences weighted by copy number. TCRdb stores this immuneACCESS table with in-frame sequences only. Part of the clones is absent; in the studies checked, under half of the shortfall reflects unresolved V genes, and no reason is known for the rest. Clone size and the V and J calls come from that table; the DNA yielded D and trimming. Recorded for this sample are about 98,000 clones; about 82% of them occurred a single time. The biggest ten clones account for approximately 1.4% of the sample.

Here is what the overall study found, with its caveats: In patients with donor T cell macrochimerism, the allografts had high GvH to HvG T cell clonal ratios. Early after transplant, peak levels of circulating GvH clones were found to be associated with declines in HvG clones. GvH clones were detected in recipient bone marrow, and some appeared earlier in ileal mucosa or blood, consistent with an intestinal mucosal origin. Conclusions were limited by the relatively low number and heterogeneity of intestinal transplant patients.

This TCR was recovered from a human patient who received an intestinal transplant, so some T cells may come from the graft donor. The chain joins TRBV7-9 to TRBJ1-1, with TRBD1 matching 7 junction bases. Source: PBMCs, taken 255 days after intestinal transplant. The DNA is as follows: TGTGCCAGCAGCCCCCAGGGACAGCTTATGAACACTGAAGCTTTCTTT. The resulting protein is CASSPQGQLMNTEAFF.